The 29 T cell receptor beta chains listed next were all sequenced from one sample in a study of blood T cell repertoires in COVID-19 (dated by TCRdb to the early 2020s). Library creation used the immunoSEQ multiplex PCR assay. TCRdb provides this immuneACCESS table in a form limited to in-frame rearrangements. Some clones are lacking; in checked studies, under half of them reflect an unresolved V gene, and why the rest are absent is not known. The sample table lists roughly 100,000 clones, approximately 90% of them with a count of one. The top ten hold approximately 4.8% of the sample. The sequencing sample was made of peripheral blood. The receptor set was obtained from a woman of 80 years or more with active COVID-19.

CDR3 DNA sequence: TGTGCCAGCAGCGAGGGACTACATGCCTACGAGCAGTACTTC. This encodes CASSEGLHAYEQYF. This chain connects TRBV7-2 to TRBJ2-7; 7 nucleotides line up with TRBD2. Germline loops: CDR1 SGHTA, CDR2 FQGNSA. CDR3 size: 14 residues. The junction had 6 bases not matched to a gene; V was cut back by 5 bases and J by 2 bases.

DNA for the CDR3: TGTGCCATCAGTGAGGAGGTGAACTATGGCTACACCTTC. It specifies CAISEEVNYGYTF. The chain is built from TRBV10-3 and TRBJ1-2; D remains unclear. Trimming cost V 2 bases and J 2 bases, with 6 bases left between them. The CDR3 consists of 13 residues. The germline V gene encodes CDR1 ENHRY and CDR2 SYGVKD.

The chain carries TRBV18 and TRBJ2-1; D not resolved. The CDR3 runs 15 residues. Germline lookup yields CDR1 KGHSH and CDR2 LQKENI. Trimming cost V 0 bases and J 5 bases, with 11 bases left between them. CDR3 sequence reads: CASSPPVVANNEQFF. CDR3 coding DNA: TGTGCCAGCTCACCACCGGTAGTAGCCAACAATGAGCAGTTCTTC.

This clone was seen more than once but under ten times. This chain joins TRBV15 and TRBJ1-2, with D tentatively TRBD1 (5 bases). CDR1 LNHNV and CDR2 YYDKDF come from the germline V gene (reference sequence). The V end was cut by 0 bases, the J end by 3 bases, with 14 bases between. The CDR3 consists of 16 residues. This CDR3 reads CATSRDLGGPHYGYTF. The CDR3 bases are TGTGCCACCAGCAGAGATTTGGGGGGACCTCACTATGGCTACACCTTC. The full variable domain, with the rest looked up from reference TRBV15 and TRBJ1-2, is DAMVIQNPRYQVTQFGKPVTLSCSQTLNHNVMYWYQQKSSQAPKLLFHYYDKDFNNEADTPDNFQSRRPNTSFCFLDIRSPGLGDTAMYLCATSRDLGGPHYGYTFGSGTRLTVV.

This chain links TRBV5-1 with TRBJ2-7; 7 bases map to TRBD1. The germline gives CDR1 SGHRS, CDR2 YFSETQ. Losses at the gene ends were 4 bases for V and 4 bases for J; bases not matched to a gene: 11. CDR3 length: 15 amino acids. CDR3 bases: TGCGCCAGCAGCCTCCGGACAGGTACGATGTACGAGCAGTACTTC. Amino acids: CASSLRTGTMYEQYF. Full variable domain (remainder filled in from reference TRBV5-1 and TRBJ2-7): KAGVTQTPRYLIKTRGQQVTLSCSPISGHRSVSWYQQTPGQGLQFLFEYFSETQRNKGNFPGRFSGRQFSNSRSEMNVSTLELGDSALYLCASSLRTGTMYEQYFGPGTRLTVT.

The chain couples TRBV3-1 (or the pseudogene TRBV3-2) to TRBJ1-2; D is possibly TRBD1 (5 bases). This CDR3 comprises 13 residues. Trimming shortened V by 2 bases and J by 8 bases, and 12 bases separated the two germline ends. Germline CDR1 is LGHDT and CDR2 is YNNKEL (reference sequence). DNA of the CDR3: TGTGCCAGCAGCCAACAGGGCCCCTACGGCTACACCTTC. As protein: CASSQQGPYGYTF.

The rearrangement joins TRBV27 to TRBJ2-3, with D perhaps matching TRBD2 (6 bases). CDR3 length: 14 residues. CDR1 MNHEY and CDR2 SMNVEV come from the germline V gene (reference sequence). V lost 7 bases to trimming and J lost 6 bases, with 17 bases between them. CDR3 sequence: CASTLMRGSDTQYF. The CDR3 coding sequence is TGTGCCAGCACCCTGATGCGGGGATCCGATACGCAGTATTTT.

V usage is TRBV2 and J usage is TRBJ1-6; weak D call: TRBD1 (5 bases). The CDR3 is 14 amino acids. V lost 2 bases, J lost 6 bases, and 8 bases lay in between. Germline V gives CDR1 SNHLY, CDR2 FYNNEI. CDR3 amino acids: CASSELGGNSPLHF. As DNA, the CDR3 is TGTGCCAGCAGTGAACTGGGGGGTAATTCACCCCTCCACTTT.

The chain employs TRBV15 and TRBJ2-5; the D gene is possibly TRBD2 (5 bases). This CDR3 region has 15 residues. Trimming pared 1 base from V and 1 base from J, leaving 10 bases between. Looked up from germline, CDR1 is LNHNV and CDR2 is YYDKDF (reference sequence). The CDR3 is CATSRGLEGQETQYF. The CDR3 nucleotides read TGTGCCACCAGCAGAGGGCTAGAGGGCCAAGAGACCCAGTACTTC.

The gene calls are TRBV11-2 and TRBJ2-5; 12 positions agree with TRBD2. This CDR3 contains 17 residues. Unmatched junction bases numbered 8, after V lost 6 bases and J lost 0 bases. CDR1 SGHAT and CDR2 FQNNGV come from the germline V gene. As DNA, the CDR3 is TGTGCCAGCAGAAGTACTAGCGGGAGGAGGTACCAAGAGACCCAGTACTTC. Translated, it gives CASRSTSGRRYQETQYF.

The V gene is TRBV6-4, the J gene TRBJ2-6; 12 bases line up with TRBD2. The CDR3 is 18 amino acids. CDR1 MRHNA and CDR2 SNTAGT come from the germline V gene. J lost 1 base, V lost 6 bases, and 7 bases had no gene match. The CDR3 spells CASSPLAGGRSGANVLTF. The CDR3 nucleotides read TGTGCCAGCAGCCCACTAGCGGGAGGCCGGTCTGGGGCCAACGTCCTGACTTTC.

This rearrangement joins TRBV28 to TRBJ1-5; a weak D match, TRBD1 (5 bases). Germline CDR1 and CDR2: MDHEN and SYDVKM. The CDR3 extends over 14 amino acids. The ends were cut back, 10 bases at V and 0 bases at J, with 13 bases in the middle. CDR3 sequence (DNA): TGTGCCACCCAGACAGATTATAGCAATCAGCCCCAGCATTTT. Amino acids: CATQTDYSNQPQHF.

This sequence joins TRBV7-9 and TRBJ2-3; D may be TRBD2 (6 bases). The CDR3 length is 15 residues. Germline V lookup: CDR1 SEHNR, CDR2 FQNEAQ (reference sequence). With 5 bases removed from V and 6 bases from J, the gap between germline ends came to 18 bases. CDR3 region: CASSRGDGGGDTQYF. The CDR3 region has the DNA TGTGCCAGCAGCAGAGGGGACGGGGGAGGCGATACGCAGTATTTT.

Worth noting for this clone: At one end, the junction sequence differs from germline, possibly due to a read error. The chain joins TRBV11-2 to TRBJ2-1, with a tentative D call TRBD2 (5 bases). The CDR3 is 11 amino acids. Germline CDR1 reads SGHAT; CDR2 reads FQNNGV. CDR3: CASSLGLEEVF. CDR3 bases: TGTGCCAGCAGCTTAGGGTTGGAGGAGGTCTTC.

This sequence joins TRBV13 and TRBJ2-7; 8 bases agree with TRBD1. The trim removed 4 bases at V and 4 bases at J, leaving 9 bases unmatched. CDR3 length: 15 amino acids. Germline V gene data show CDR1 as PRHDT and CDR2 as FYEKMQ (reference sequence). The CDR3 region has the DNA TGTGCCAGCAGCTCCTCCGGGACAGGAGATTACGAGCAGTACTTC. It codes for CASSSSGTGDYEQYF.

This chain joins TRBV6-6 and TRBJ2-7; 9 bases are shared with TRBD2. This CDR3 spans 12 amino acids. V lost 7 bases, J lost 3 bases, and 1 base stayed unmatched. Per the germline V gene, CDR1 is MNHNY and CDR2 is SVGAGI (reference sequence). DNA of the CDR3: TGTGCCAGCACTAGCGGGGTCTACGAGCAGTACTTC. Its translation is CASTSGVYEQYF.

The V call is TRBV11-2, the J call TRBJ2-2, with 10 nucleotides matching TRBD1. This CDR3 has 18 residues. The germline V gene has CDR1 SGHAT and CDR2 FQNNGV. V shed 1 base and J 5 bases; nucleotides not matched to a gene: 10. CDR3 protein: CASSLAEGQGDGTGELFF. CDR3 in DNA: TGTGCCAGCAGCTTAGCCGAAGGACAGGGGGATGGAACCGGGGAGCTGTTTTTT.

The CDR3 DNA reads as TGCGCCAGCAGCCCCCTGGACAGGGACGGTGAAAAACTGTTTTTT. Amino acid sequence: CASSPLDRDGEKLFF. V and J are TRBV4-3 and TRBJ1-4; TRBD1 agrees at 8 bases. This CDR3 is 15 amino acids long. The V and J ends lost 4 bases and 7 bases, in that order; junction bases with no gene match: 8. Germline V CDR1 and CDR2: LGHNA, YSLEER.

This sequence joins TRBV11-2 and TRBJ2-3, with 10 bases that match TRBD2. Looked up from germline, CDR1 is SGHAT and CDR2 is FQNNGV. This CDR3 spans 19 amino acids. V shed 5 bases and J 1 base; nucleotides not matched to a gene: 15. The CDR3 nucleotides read TGTGCCAGCAGCCGCGGACTAGCGGCCAATCACGGGGGCACAGATACGCAGTATTTT. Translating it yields CASSRGLAANHGGTDTQYF. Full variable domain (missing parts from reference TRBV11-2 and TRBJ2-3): EAGVAQSPRYKIIEKRQSVAFWCNPISGHATLYWYQQILGQGPKLLIQFQNNGVVDDSQLPKDRFSAERLKGVDSTLKIQPAKLEDSAVYLCASSRGLAANHGGTDTQYFGPGTRLTVL.

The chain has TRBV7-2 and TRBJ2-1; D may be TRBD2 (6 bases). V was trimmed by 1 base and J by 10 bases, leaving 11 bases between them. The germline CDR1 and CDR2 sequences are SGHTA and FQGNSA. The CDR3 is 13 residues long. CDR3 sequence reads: CASSLGTIKEQFF. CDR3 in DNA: TGTGCCAGCAGCTTAGGGACTATTAAGGAGCAGTTCTTC.

The CDR3 bases are TGTGCCAGCAGCCACGGACAGGGTGGTAACTATGGCTACACCTTC. This gives the protein CASSHGQGGNYGYTF. The V gene is TRBV4-2, the J gene TRBJ1-2, with 8 bases matching TRBD1. J was trimmed by 1 base and V by 3 bases; bases with no gene match: 4. The CDR3 contains 15 residues. Germline V gene lookup returns CDR1 LGHNA and CDR2 YNFKEQ.

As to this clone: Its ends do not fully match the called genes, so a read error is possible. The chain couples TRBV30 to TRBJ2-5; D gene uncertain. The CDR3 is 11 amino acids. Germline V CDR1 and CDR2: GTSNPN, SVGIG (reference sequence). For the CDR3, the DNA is TGTGCCTGGAGTGTACGAGAGGCCCAGTACTTC. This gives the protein CAWSVREAQYF.

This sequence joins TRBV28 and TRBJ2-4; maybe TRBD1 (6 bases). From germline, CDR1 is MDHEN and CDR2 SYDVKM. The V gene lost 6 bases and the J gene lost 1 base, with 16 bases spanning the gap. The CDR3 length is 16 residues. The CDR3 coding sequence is TGTGCCAGCAGCCTGGCAGGGGTAGTGGCCAAAAACATTCAGTACTTC. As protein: CASSLAGVVAKNIQYF.

CDR3 in amino acids: CASSVGATNEKLFF. In nucleotides, the CDR3 is TGTGCCAGCAGCGTAGGGGCAACTAATGAAAAACTGTTTTTT. The rearrangement joins TRBV2 to TRBJ1-4; possibly TRBD1 for D (5 bases). V was pared by 6 bases and J by 0 bases, with 8 bases between. The length of the CDR3 is 14 residues. CDR1 is SNHLY, CDR2 FYNNEI, per germline.

The chain's CDR3 is CASSGQGQNIQYF. The CDR3 DNA sequence: TGTGCCAGCTCTGGACAGGGGCAAAACATTCAGTACTTC. The chain links TRBV18 to TRBJ2-4; 9 bases map to TRBD1. The CDR3 is made up of 13 amino acids. Looked up from germline, CDR1 is KGHSH and CDR2 is LQKENI. The ends lost 6 bases at V and 5 bases at J; junction bases unmatched: 2.

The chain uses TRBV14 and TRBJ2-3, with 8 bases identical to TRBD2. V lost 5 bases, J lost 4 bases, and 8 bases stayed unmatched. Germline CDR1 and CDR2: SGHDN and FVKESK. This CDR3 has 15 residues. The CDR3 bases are TGTGCCAGCAGCGATACGACTAGCGTAGCAGATACGCAGTATTTT. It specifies CASSDTTSVADTQYF. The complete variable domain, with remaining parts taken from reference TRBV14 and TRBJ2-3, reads EAGVTQFPSHSVIEKGQTVTLRCDPISGHDNLYWYRRVMGKEIKFLLHFVKESKQDESGMPNNRFLAERTGGTYSTLKVQPAELEDSGVYFCASSDTTSVADTQYFGPGTRLTVL.

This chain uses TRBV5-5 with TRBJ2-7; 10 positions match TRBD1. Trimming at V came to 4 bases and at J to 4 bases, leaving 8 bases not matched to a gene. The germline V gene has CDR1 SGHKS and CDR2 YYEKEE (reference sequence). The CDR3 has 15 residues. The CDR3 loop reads CASSKGQGQFYEQYF. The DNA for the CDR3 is TGTGCCAGCAGCAAGGGACAGGGGCAATTTTACGAGCAGTACTTC.

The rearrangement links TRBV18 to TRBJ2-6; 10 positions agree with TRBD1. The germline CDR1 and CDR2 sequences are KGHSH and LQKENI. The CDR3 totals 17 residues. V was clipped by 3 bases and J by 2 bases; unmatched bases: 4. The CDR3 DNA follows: TGTGCCAGCTCACCTCCGGGACAGGGGACTGGGGCCAACGTCCTGACTTTC. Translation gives CASSPPGQGTGANVLTF.

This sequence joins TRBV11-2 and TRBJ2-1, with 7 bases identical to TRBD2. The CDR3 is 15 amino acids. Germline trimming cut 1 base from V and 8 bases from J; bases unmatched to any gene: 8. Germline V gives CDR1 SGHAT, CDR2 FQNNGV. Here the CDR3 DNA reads TGTGCCAGCAGCTTAGCAGGGAGGGCCATGGATGAGCAGTTCTTC. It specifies CASSLAGRAMDEQFF.